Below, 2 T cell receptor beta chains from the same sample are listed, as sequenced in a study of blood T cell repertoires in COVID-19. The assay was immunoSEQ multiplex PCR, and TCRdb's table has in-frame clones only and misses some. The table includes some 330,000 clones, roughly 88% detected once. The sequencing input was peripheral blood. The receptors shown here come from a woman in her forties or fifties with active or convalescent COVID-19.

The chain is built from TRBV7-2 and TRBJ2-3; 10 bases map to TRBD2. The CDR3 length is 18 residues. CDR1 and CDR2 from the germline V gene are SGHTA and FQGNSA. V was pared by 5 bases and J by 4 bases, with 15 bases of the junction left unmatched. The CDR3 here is CASSQDTRSSGSPDTQYF. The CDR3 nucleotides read TGTGCCAGCAGCCAAGACACACGGTCTAGCGGGAGCCCAGATACGCAGTATTTT.

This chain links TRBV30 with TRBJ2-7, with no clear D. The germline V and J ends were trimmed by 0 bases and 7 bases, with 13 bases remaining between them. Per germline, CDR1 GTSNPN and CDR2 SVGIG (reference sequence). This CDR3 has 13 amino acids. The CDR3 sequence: CAWSVLSTTEQYF. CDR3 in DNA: TGTGCCTGGAGTGTTTTAAGTACTACGGAGCAGTACTTC.